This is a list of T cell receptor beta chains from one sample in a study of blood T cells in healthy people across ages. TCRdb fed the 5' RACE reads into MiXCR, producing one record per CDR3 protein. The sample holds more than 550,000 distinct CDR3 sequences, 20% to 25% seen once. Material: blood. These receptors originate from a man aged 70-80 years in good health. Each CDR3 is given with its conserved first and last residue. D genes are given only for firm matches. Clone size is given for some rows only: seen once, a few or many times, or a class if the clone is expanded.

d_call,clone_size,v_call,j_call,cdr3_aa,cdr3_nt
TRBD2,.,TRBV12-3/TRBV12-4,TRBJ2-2,CASSPGLAGSGELFF,TGTGCCAGCAGCCCTGGACTAGCGGGGTCCGGGGAGCTGTTTTTT
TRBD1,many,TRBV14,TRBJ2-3,CASSPTGVTDTQYF,TGTGCCAGCAGCCCTACAGGGGTCACAGATACGCAGTATTTT
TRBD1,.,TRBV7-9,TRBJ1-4,CASSLAGGFSTNEKLFF,TGTGCCAGCAGCTTAGCAGGGGGCTTTTCGACTAATGAAAAACTGTTTTTT
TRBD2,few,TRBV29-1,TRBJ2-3,CSVEGSGSPDTQYF,TGCAGCGTTGAGGGTAGCGGGAGTCCAGATACGCAGTATTTT
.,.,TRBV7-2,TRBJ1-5,CASSAQLSYSNQPQHF,TGTGCCAGCAGCGCACAACTCAGCTATAGCAATCAGCCCCAGCATTTT
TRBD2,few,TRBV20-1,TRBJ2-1,CSALLAGAVEQFF,TGCAGTGCGCTACTAGCGGGGGCGGTTGAGCAGTTCTTC
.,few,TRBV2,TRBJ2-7,CASSYNRDPLLYEQYF,TGTGCCAGCAGCTACAACAGGGATCCCCTCCTCTACGAGCAGTACTTC
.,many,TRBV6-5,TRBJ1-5,CASSYGRGRNQPQHF,TGTGCCAGCAGTTACGGACGGGGGCGCAATCAGCCCCAGCATTTT
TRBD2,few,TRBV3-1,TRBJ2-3,CASSQDLSGVTDTQYF,TGTGCCAGCAGCCAAGATCTTAGCGGGGTTACAGATACGCAGTATTTT
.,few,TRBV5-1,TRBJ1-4,CASSLAAGQVGRGEKLFF,TGCGCCAGCAGCTTGGCCGCGGGACAAGTGGGGAGAGGGGAAAAACTGTTTTTT
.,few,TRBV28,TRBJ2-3,CASTPPGPTAFISTDTQYF,TGTGCCAGCACCCCCCCGGGCCCGACTGCATTTATTAGCACAGATACGCAGTATTTT
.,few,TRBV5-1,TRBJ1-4,CASSPGRSQEKLFF,TGCGCCAGCAGCCCAGGGAGATCGCAGGAAAAACTGTTTTTT
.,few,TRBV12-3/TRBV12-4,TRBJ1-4,CVSELGGENEKLFF,TGTGTCAGCGAACTAGGGGGGGAAAATGAAAAACTGTTTTTT
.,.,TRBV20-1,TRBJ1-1,CSAPTMTVYTEAFF,TGCAGTGCGCCGACTATGACGGTGTACACTGAAGCTTTCTTT
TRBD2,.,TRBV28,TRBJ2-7,CASKLAAEQYF,TGTGCCAGCAAGCTAGCGGCCGAGCAGTACTTC
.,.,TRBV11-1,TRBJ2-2,CASSQGTGELFF,TGTGCCAGCAGTCAGGGTACCGGGGAGCTGTTTTTT
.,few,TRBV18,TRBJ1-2,CASSPTRGADYGYTF,TGTGCCAGCTCACCTACGAGGGGCGCAGACTATGGCTACACCTTC
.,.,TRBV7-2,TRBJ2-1,CASSFTGSSPYNEQFF,TGTGCCAGCAGCTTTACGGGATCTTCCCCCTACAATGAGCAGTTCTTC
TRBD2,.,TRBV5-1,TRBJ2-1,CASSPDGLAGPYNEQFF,TGCGCCAGCAGCCCGGACGGACTAGCGGGGCCCTACAATGAGCAGTTCTTC
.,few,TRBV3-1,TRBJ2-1,CASSQPISSYNEQFF,TGTGCCAGCAGCCAACCAATAAGCTCCTACAATGAGCAGTTCTTC
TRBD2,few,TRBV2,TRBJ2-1,CASSPEVAGYNEQFF,TGTGCCAGCAGCCCGGAGGTAGCGGGGTACAATGAGCAGTTCTTC
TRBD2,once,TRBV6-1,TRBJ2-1,CASSATSVSYNEQFF,TGTGCCAGCAGTGCGACTAGCGTCTCCTACAATGAGCAGTTCTTC
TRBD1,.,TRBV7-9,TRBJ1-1,CASSLDRPLPEAFF,TGTGCCAGCAGCCTGGACAGGCCACTGCCTGAAGCTTTCTTT
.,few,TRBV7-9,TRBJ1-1,CASSYAGGNTEAFF,TGTGCCAGCAGTTACGCTGGGGGGAACACTGAAGCTTTCTTT
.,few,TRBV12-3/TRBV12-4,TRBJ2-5,CASNQADLSEQYF,TGTGCCAGCAACCAGGCTGATCTATCGGAGCAGTACTTC
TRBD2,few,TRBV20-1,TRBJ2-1,CSAKRGSSYNEQFF,TGCAGTGCTAAGCGGGGGAGCTCCTACAATGAGCAGTTCTTC
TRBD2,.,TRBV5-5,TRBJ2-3,CASSPRRLAGGDTQYF,TGTGCCAGCAGCCCACGGCGGCTAGCGGGGGGAGATACGCAGTATTTT
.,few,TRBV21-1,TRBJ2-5,CASSTRDRATQETQYF,TGTGCCAGCAGCACTCGGGACAGGGCCACGCAAGAGACCCAGTACTTC
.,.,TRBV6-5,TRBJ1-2,CASSYSGRDYGYTF,TGTGCCAGCAGTTACTCCGGACGGGACTATGGCTACACCTTC
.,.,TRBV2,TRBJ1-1,CASSEEGTQAFF,TGTGCCAGCAGCGAGGAGGGGACACAAGCTTTCTTT
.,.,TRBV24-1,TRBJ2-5,CATKDSPGETQYF,TGTGCCACCAAGGACAGCCCGGGAGAGACCCAGTACTTC
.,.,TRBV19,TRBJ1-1,CASSQQRDTEAFF,TGTGCCAGTAGTCAACAGCGAGACACTGAAGCTTTCTTT
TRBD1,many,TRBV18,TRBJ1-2,CASSPLDRDGYTF,TGTGCCAGCTCACCGTTGGACAGGGATGGCTACACCTTC
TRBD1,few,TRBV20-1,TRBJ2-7,CSARGSNRDRMVREQYF,TGCAGTGCTAGGGGGTCAAACCGGGACAGGATGGTTAGGGAGCAGTACTTC
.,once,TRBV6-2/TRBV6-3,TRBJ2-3,CASSYSRGFTDTQSF,TGTGCCAGCAGTTACTCGAGGGGTTTCACAGATACGCAGTCTTTT
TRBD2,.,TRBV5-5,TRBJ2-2,CASSLTNFRLAPGTGELFF,TGTGCCAGCAGCTTGACCAACTTTAGACTAGCGCCGGGCACCGGGGAGCTGTTTTTT
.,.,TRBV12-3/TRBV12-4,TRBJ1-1,CASSAGHLSAEAFF,TGTGCCAGCAGTGCGGGACATCTGTCCGCTGAAGCTTTCTTT
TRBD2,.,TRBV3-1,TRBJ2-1,CASGLSGRADDEQFF,TGTGCCAGCGGACTAAGCGGGAGGGCCGACGATGAGCAGTTCTTC
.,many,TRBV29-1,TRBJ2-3,CSVDGDTQYF,TGCAGCGTTGACGGGGATACGCAGTATTTT
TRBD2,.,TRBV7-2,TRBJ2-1,CASSYTSGARNEQFF,TGTGCCAGCAGCTACACTAGCGGTGCGAGGAATGAGCAGTTCTTC
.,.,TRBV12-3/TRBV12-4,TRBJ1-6,CASSWGNSPLHF,TGTGCCTCTTCGTGGGGGAATTCACCCCTCCACTTT
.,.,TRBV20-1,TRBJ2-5,CSAHLGRLKETQYF,TGCAGTGCCCACCTCGGAAGATTAAAAGAGACCCAGTACTTC
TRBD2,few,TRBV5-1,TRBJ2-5,CASSGLVEETQYF,TGCGCCAGCAGCGGACTAGTGGAAGAGACCCAGTACTTC
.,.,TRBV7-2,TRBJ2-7,CASSSTGMKNEQYF,TGTGCCAGCAGCTCCACGGGGATGAAAAACGAGCAGTACTTC
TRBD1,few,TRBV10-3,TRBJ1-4,CAISQRQGGEKLFF,TGTGCCATCAGCCAACGACAGGGCGGCGAAAAACTGTTTTTT
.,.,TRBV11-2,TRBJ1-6,CASSLEGSPSISPLHF,TGTGCCAGCAGCTTAGAGGGGTCCCCTAGTATTTCACCCCTCCACTTT